This entry describes one TCR beta chain. Its cognate antigen is unknown. This entry comes from a study of beta chain features in type 1 diabetes. Notes on the study in general: Among patients with Type 1 diabetes, TCRB CDR3s were moderately but significantly shorter in every one of the four CD4+ subsets. The question left open here concerned HLA type influencing TCRB rearrangement.

CD4+ naive, central memory, regulatory and stem cell-like memory cells were sorted via CD45RO/CCR7/CD25/CD127/CD95/CD27. Sequencing targeted expressed TCRB transcripts, as all isolated RNA had been reverse transcribed. Generated by immunoSEQ multiplex PCR, the TCRdb table keeps only in-frame clones and is missing some. The profile shows 350,000 to 400,000 clones, around 15% of them singletons. The CDR3 runs to 16 residues. Trimming took off 0 bases at V and 5 bases at J, with 15 bases between the two ends. CDR1 and CDR2 from the germline V gene are MGHRA and YSYEKL. The source of this sequence is a young woman in good health. Sample: naive CD4+ T cells from blood. This chain links TRBV4-1 with TRBJ2-3; D perhaps matches TRBD2 (6 bases). The DNA of the CDR3 is TGCGCCAGCAGCCAAGAAGAAGGTGCGGGGAGAGATACGCAGTATTTT. It yields the protein CASSQEEGAGRDTQYF.